Each of the 24 T cell receptor beta chains below was sequenced from the same sample in a study of blood T cell repertoires in COVID-19. Clones were read by immunoSEQ multiplex PCR, and TCRdb kept only the in-frame ones, dropping some. The sample holds approximately 190,000 clones, 70% to 90% seen once. Sequencing used peripheral blood. The receptor source for this set is a man in his forties with active or convalescent COVID-19.

This rearrangement joins TRBV9 to TRBJ2-3; 7 bases fit TRBD2. Germline CDR1 and CDR2: SGDLS and YYNGEE. This CDR3 has 15 amino acids. J gave up 4 bases and V 6 bases, and 11 bases lay outside the gene matches. The CDR3 here is CASNIPGTTPDTQYF. CDR3 in DNA: TGTGCCAGCAATATCCCAGGGACTACGCCAGATACGCAGTATTTT.

The genes are TRBV19 and TRBJ2-4; D gene uncertain. Germline V CDR1 and CDR2: LNHDA, SQIVND (reference sequence). Between the trimmed V and J ends, which lost 3 bases and 0 bases, there was a span of 12 bases. This CDR3 has 16 amino acids. The CDR3: CASSIPADLAKNIQYF. CDR3 in DNA: TGTGCCAGTAGTATCCCTGCAGATCTAGCCAAAAACATTCAGTACTTC.

The chain is built from TRBV5-5 and TRBJ2-1; D is possibly TRBD2 (6 bases). CDR3 length: 12 residues. V lost 1 base, J lost 8 bases, and 7 bases lay in between. In germline, CDR1 is SGHKS, CDR2 YYEKEE (reference sequence). CDR3 sequence: CASSLRDYEQFF. The CDR3 coding sequence is TGTGCCAGCAGCTTGAGGGACTATGAGCAGTTCTTC. The full variable domain, in which reference TRBV5-5 and TRBJ2-1 provide the parts outside the CDR3, is DAGVTQSPTHLIKTRGQQVTLRCSPISGHKSVSWYQQVLGQGPQFIFQYYEKEERGRGNFPDRFSARQFPNYSSELNVNALLLGDSALYLCASSLRDYEQFFGPGTRLTVL.

V gene TRBV7-2 combines with J gene TRBJ1-5; D is perhaps TRBD1 (5 bases). Germline V CDR1 and CDR2: SGHTA, FQGNSA. V lost 0 bases to trimming and J lost 0 bases, with 9 bases between them. There are 16 residues in the CDR3. CDR3 protein: CASSLATGYSNQPQHF. The CDR3 DNA reads as TGTGCCAGCAGCTTAGCAACAGGCTATAGCAATCAGCCCCAGCATTTT.

The chain uses TRBV4-2 and TRBJ1-2; perhaps TRBD1 as D (6 bases). CDR1 is LGHNA, CDR2 YNFKEQ, per germline. V was cut by 0 bases and J by 5 bases, with 10 bases left in between. This CDR3 comprises 14 residues. The CDR3 DNA follows: TGTGCCAGCAGCCAAGACAGGGGCGGGTATGGCTACACCTTC. This encodes CASSQDRGGYGYTF.

The rearrangement uses TRBV7-9 and TRBJ2-2; D ambiguous. CDR1 is SEHNR, CDR2 FQNEAQ, per germline (reference sequence). V was shortened by 5 bases and J by 8 bases, with 15 bases between the two germline ends. This CDR3 has 14 amino acids. CDR3 in amino acids: CASSPGFMSGELFF. CDR3 bases: TGTGCCAGCAGCCCCGGTTTTATGTCTGGGGAGCTGTTTTTT.

This clone was observed a handful of times. The chain carries TRBV6-5 and TRBJ1-2; 7 bases match TRBD1. Germline CDR1 reads MNHEY; CDR2 reads SVGAGI. This CDR3 is 15 amino acids long. V lost 5 bases to trimming and J lost 6 bases; unmatched junction nucleotides: 12. CDR3 coding DNA: TGTGCCAGCAGTCTCCGGGACAGTGAGGGTGATGGCTACACCTTC. This gives the protein CASSLRDSEGDGYTF.

The CDR3 loop reads CASIGVFNQPQHF. The CDR3 nucleotides are TGTGCCAGTATCGGGGTCTTTAATCAGCCCCAGCATTTT. The chain uses TRBV19 and TRBJ1-5; unclear D gene. In germline, CDR1 is LNHDA, CDR2 SQIVND (reference sequence). Trimming stripped 7 bases from V and 4 bases from J, with 11 bases between. This CDR3 has 13 residues.

This clone has just a few counts. J is TRBJ1-5 and V is TRBV28; 8 nucleotides align to TRBD1. Unmatched junction bases numbered 9, after V lost 3 bases and J lost 2 bases. CDR1 and CDR2 (germline): MDHEN, SYDVKM. The CDR3 covers 17 residues. The CDR3 loop is CASSFRQGAIGNQPQHF. The CDR3 DNA is TGTGCCAGCAGTTTTCGTCAGGGGGCGATCGGCAATCAGCCCCAGCATTTT.

The genes are TRBV10-2 and TRBJ2-3; 7 bases map to TRBD2. After removal of 6 bases from V and 4 bases from J, the junction contained 4 bases not matched to a gene. The CDR3 is 13 residues long. Germline CDR1 is WSHSY and CDR2 is SAAADI. The CDR3 region is CASRGGGADTQYF. In DNA, the CDR3 is TGCGCCAGCAGGGGCGGGGGTGCAGATACGCAGTATTTT.

The genes are TRBV19 and TRBJ2-7; 7 bases fit TRBD1. The germline V gene has CDR1 LNHDA and CDR2 SQIVND (reference sequence). After removal of 2 bases from V and 6 bases from J, the junction contained 7 bases not matched to a gene. The CDR3 has 14 residues. In nucleotides, the CDR3 is TGTGCCAGTAGTATAAACAGGGGAGAAGGCGAGCAGTACTTC. This codes for CASSINRGEGEQYF.

The chain employs TRBV27 and TRBJ1-2; 7 bases are shared with TRBD1. The CDR3 loop spans 14 amino acids. Germline-derived CDR1 and CDR2 are MNHEY and SMNVEV (reference sequence). Trimming cost V 6 bases and J 2 bases; bases outside gene matches: 6. CDR3: CASRKGGQNYGYTF. CDR3 in DNA: TGTGCCAGCAGGAAAGGGGGACAGAACTATGGCTACACCTTC.

The V gene is TRBV19, the J gene TRBJ1-3; D perhaps matches TRBD1 (5 bases). This CDR3 contains 14 residues. The V end lost 3 bases, the J end lost 3 bases, and 9 bases lay between the germline ends. Germline V gene sequence: CDR1 LNHDA, CDR2 SQIVND (reference sequence). The CDR3 DNA reads as TGTGCCAGTAGTATGGGGGGAGGTGGAAACACCATATATTTT. As protein: CASSMGGGGNTIYF.

Remarks on this clone: Other DNA sequences in the sample encode the same CDR3. The chain uses TRBV27 and TRBJ2-7; D unresolved. CDR3 length: 12 amino acids. Germline V CDR1 and CDR2: MNHEY, SMNVEV (reference sequence). Trimming stripped 5 bases from V and 3 bases from J, with 8 bases between. The CDR3 bases are TGTGCCAGCAGTCCCCCCAGCTACGAGCAGTACTTC. Protein product: CASSPPSYEQYF.

The rearrangement uses TRBV4-1 and TRBJ2-4; maybe TRBD2 (7 bases). Trimming removed 1 base at V and 4 bases at J, with 14 bases between. Germline CDR1 reads MGHRA; CDR2 reads YSYEKL. This CDR3 comprises 16 residues. The CDR3 DNA sequence: TGCGCCAGCAGCCAAGTAGGGGGGACTACAAAAAACATTCAGTACTTC. Amino acids: CASSQVGGTTKNIQYF.

This rearrangement joins TRBV10-3 to TRBJ2-1, with 7 positions matching TRBD2. With V trimmed by 2 bases and J by 0 bases, 1 base remained unmatched. The germline V gene encodes CDR1 ENHRY and CDR2 SYGVKD. The CDR3 spans 15 residues. Written as DNA, the CDR3 is TGTGCCATCAGTGAGGGACTAGGCTCCTACAATGAGCAGTTCTTC. Protein sequence: CAISEGLGSYNEQFF.

V usage is TRBV3-1 (or the pseudogene TRBV3-2) and J usage is TRBJ1-6; D gene ambiguous. The CDR3 loop spans 14 amino acids. Germline loops: CDR1 LGHDT, CDR2 YNNKEL (reference sequence). Trimming left V 3 bases short and J 9 bases short, with 12 bases between. The DNA for the CDR3 is TGTGCCAGCAGCCACCGAAATCCTACTTCACCCCTCCACTTT. It translates to CASSHRNPTSPLHF.

This clone was seen only a few times. The chain couples TRBV7-3 to TRBJ2-3, with D perhaps matching TRBD1 (6 bases). V gave up 5 bases and J gave up 10 bases, with 16 bases separating them. The CDR3 is made up of 13 amino acids. The germline V gene encodes CDR1 SGHTA and CDR2 FQGTGA. CDR3 sequence (DNA): TGTGCCAGCAGCCCCCACCGGGACACGGCGCAGTATTTT. Protein product: CASSPHRDTAQYF.

The chain carries TRBV24-1 and TRBJ2-1; 13 nucleotides align to TRBD2. CDR3 length: 16 residues. V gave up 4 bases and J gave up 8 bases; unmatched junction bases: 7. The germline gives CDR1 KGHDR, CDR2 SFDVKD. The CDR3 protein is CATSERTSGSKDEQFF. The CDR3 DNA reads TGTGCCACCAGTGAGCGGACTAGCGGGAGTAAGGATGAGCAGTTCTTC.

The chain couples TRBV13 to TRBJ2-7; D perhaps matches TRBD2 (6 bases). The CDR3 is 18 amino acids. The V end lost 7 bases, the J end lost 0 bases, and 25 bases lay between the germline ends. Germline V gene lookup returns CDR1 PRHDT and CDR2 FYEKMQ (reference sequence). CDR3 DNA: TGTGCCAGCACCACCTCTAGGAATAGCGGTTTCCTCTCCTACGAGCAGTACTTC. Translating it yields CASTTSRNSGFLSYEQYF.

The V and J genes are TRBV6-1 and TRBJ1-6; TRBD1 matches 7 bases. The CDR3 has 15 residues. The germline gives CDR1 MNHNS, CDR2 SASEGT. Trimming at V came to 2 bases and at J to 14 bases, leaving 12 bases not matched to a gene. The CDR3 loop reads CASSESVGQRTTLHF. CDR3 bases: TGTGCCAGCAGTGAATCGGTGGGACAGAGAACCACCCTCCACTTT.

This chain joins TRBV11-2 and TRBJ2-1; 10 nucleotides line up with TRBD2. Germline lookup yields CDR1 SGHAT and CDR2 FQNNGV. Trimming took 2 bases from V and 9 from J; bases not matched to a gene: 4. The CDR3 totals 14 residues. CDR3 amino acids: CASSLRASGGEQFF. The CDR3 DNA follows: TGTGCCAGCAGCTTAAGGGCTAGCGGGGGTGAGCAGTTCTTC.

This chain uses TRBV27 with TRBJ1-2, with D perhaps TRBD1 (5 bases). Trimming removed 5 bases at V and 3 bases at J, with 13 bases between. Germline CDR1 MNHEY, CDR2 SMNVEV (reference sequence). The CDR3 has 14 residues. As DNA, the CDR3 is TGTGCCAGCAGTGACGGACACCCTCACTATGGCTACACCTTC. Encoded protein: CASSDGHPHYGYTF.

This chain links TRBV5-1 with TRBJ2-3; 11 bases line up with TRBD1. Trimming at V came to 7 bases and at J to 2 bases, leaving 15 bases not matched to a gene. There are 18 residues in the CDR3. Germline values: CDR1 SGHRS, CDR2 YFSETQ. CDR3 in amino acids: CASRIGQGALQFTDTQYF. The CDR3 bases are TGCGCCAGCCGAATAGGACAGGGGGCACTCCAATTCACAGATACGCAGTATTTT.